One and the same sample provided the 19 T cell receptor beta chains below, sequenced in a study of post-analysis software for immune sequencing data. Study-level results: Controls showed lower frequencies than patients for five TRBV segments, and TRBV5-6, TRBV5-1 and TRBV20-1 were among these.

These receptors are not linked to any known antigen. TCR beta cDNA libraries included unique molecular identifiers. Each CDR3 protein is one row after TCRdb ran MiXCR on the PCR reads. Of 550,000 to 700,000 distinct CDR3 sequences listed, around 44% are singletons. The sequenced sample consisted of blood. These receptors came from a girl aged 5-17 years with multiple sclerosis.

V and J are TRBV2 and TRBJ2-1; 7 bases line up with TRBD1. Germline assignment: CDR1 SNHLY and CDR2 FYNNEI. There are 15 residues in the CDR3. The V segment lost 4 bases and the J segment 4 bases; nucleotides outside the gene matches: 7. This CDR3 reads CASSVEGTDYNEQFF. In DNA form, the CDR3 reads TGTGCCAGCAGTGTAGAGGGGACAGATTACAATGAGCAGTTCTTC.

The rearrangement joins TRBV10-3 to TRBJ2-5, with D perhaps matching TRBD2 (7 bases). The CDR3 is 17 amino acids. Germline V lookup: CDR1 ENHRY, CDR2 SYGVKD. V dropped 2 bases and J dropped 2 bases, with 18 bases sitting between them. For the CDR3, the DNA is TGTGCCATCAGTGAGGGAGGGGGGGCGCCGAATCAAGAGACCCAGTACTTC. It codes for CAISEGGGAPNQETQYF.

The chain recombines TRBV5-1 with TRBJ2-3; a weak D match, TRBD2 (5 bases). Trimming stripped 0 bases from V and 4 bases from J, with 12 bases between. The length of the CDR3 is 15 residues. Germline CDR1 is SGHRS and CDR2 is YFSETQ. CDR3 region: CASSLGGMDADTQYF. For the CDR3, the DNA is TGCGCCAGCAGCTTGGGAGGGATGGATGCAGATACGCAGTATTTT.

In its sample, this clonotype was seen a few times. The chain links TRBV6-1 to TRBJ2-3; no clear D gene. The CDR3 has 14 amino acids. Germline CDR1 MNHNS, CDR2 SASEGT. V was trimmed by 6 bases and J by 4 bases, leaving 14 bases between them. This CDR3 is CASRILGPSDTQYF. The CDR3, as DNA: TGTGCCAGCAGAATTCTTGGCCCTTCAGATACGCAGTATTTT.

In this sample, this clonotype turned up a few times. This sequence joins TRBV29-1 and TRBJ2-5; D may match TRBD1 or TRBD2 (7 bases each). The J call may be faulty, since TRBJ2-7 better matches the DNA end. Germline V lookup: CDR1 SQVTM, CDR2 ANQGSEA. CDR3 length equals 12 residues. CDR3 sequence: CSVWEGANEQYF. CDR3 DNA: TGCAGTGTTTGGGAGGGGGCCAACGAGCAGTACTTC.

The genes are TRBV29-1 and TRBJ2-1; 8 bases agree with TRBD2. The CDR3 loop spans 13 amino acids. Looked up from germline, CDR1 is SQVTM and CDR2 is ANQGSEA. The V and J ends lost 7 bases and 7 bases, in that order; junction bases with no gene match: 9. The CDR3 DNA reads TGCAGCGGGAGTAGCGGGATGGGAAATGAGCAGTTCTTC. It encodes CSGSSGMGNEQFF.

The V and J genes are TRBV3-1 and TRBJ2-5, with 9 nucleotides matching TRBD2. In germline, CDR1 is LGHDT, CDR2 YNNKEL (reference sequence). The CDR3 is 15 residues long. Losses at the gene ends were 0 bases for V and 11 bases for J; bases not matched to a gene: 10. The CDR3 here is CASSQDGLAGRQQYF. CDR3 coding DNA: TGTGCCAGCAGCCAAGATGGTCTAGCGGGGAGGCAGCAGTACTTC.

This clonotype was observed a handful of times. V usage is TRBV6-1 and J usage is TRBJ2-7, with 12 bases fitting TRBD2. The V and J ends lost 6 bases and 5 bases, in that order; junction bases with no gene match: 5. Looked up from germline, CDR1 is MNHNS and CDR2 is SASEGT. This CDR3 comprises 14 residues. DNA for the CDR3: TGTGCCAGCAGGGCTAGCGGGAGGGTCCACGAGCAGTACTTC. Translating gives CASRASGRVHEQYF.

J is TRBJ2-7 and V is TRBV7-9; D is perhaps TRBD1 (5 bases). The germline V gene has CDR1 SEHNR and CDR2 FQNEAQ (reference sequence). This CDR3 contains 16 residues. The germline V and J ends were trimmed by 1 base and 7 bases, with 20 bases remaining between them. The CDR3 region is CASSLDRDLGHGEQYF. The CDR3 DNA sequence: TGTGCCAGCAGCTTAGACCGCGATTTGGGGCACGGGGAGCAGTACTTC. Using reference TRBV7-9 and TRBJ2-7 for the parts outside the CDR3, the full variable domain is DTGVSQNPRHKITKRGQNVTFRCDPISEHNRLYWYRQTLGQGPEFLTYFQNEAQLEKSRLLSDRFSAERPKGSFSTLEIQRTEQGDSAMYLCASSLDRDLGHGEQYFGPGTRLTVT.

This chain uses TRBV7-9 with TRBJ2-3, with a weak D call TRBD2 (5 bases). The CDR3 covers 14 residues. Between the trimmed V and J ends, which lost 4 bases and 0 bases, there was a span of 8 bases. Germline V gene lookup returns CDR1 SEHNR and CDR2 FQNEAQ (reference sequence). Here the CDR3 reads CASSYWTSTDTQYF. The CDR3 DNA is TGTGCCAGCAGCTATTGGACTAGCACAGATACGCAGTATTTT.

A few counts support this clonotype. The chain employs TRBV12-3 or TRBV12-4 and TRBJ2-3; 7 nucleotides line up with TRBD2. The CDR3 length is 15 residues. The junction had 2 bases not matched to a gene; V was cut back by 2 bases and J by 0 bases. CDR3 residues: CASSLREVSTDTQYF. The CDR3 DNA sequence: TGTGCCAGCAGTTTACGGGAGGTGAGCACAGATACGCAGTATTTT.

This sequence joins TRBV5-1 and TRBJ2-4; tentative D call: TRBD2 (6 bases). The better agreement between TRBJ2-7 and the DNA end casts doubt on the J call. Germline CDR1 is SGHRS and CDR2 is YFSETQ. The CDR3 is 16 amino acids. The CDR3 region is CASSLPGVDSSYEQYF. The CDR3 nucleotides are TGCGCCAGCAGCTTGCCGGGGGTAGATAGCTCCTACGAGCAGTACTTC.

Worth noting for this clonotype: One base away lies a much larger clone, so this may be a sequencing read error. V and J are TRBV27 and TRBJ2-5, with 12 positions matching TRBD2. The CDR3 has 16 residues. Trimming cost V 4 bases and J 11 bases; bases outside gene matches: 14. The germline V gene encodes CDR1 MNHEY and CDR2 SMNVEV (reference sequence). Here the CDR3 reads CASSSWTSGAYNEQYF. DNA for the CDR3: TGTGCCAGCAGTTCTTGGACTAGCGGGGCCTACAATGAGCAGTACTTC.

Notes on this clonotype: A much larger clone lies a single base off, so this may be a read error. The J gene is TRBJ2-5, the V gene TRBV20-1; D not resolved. The J call may not be correct, given that the DNA end is closer to TRBJ2-7. CDR1 DFQATT and CDR2 SNEGSKA come from the germline V gene (reference sequence). CDR3 length: 12 residues. The CDR3 nucleotides are TGCAGTGTTAGAGATCTCGGGTACGAGCAGTACTTC. Its protein product is CSVRDLGYEQYF.

A few counts support this clonotype. This rearrangement joins TRBV12-3 or TRBV12-4 to TRBJ2-7; perhaps TRBD1 as D (5 bases). The J call may be wrong; the DNA end is better matched by TRBJ2-5. CDR3 length equals 13 residues. CDR3 DNA: TGTGCCAGCTTCGGCTCTAACAGGAAGACCCAGTACTTC. Translating gives CASFGSNRKTQYF.

There are a few counts of this clonotype. V gene TRBV6-5 combines with J gene TRBJ2-3, with D maybe TRBD2 (5 bases). This CDR3 is built from 14 residues. V lost 2 bases and J lost 2, with 8 bases in between. Per germline, CDR1 MNHEY and CDR2 SVGAGI. The CDR3 sequence: CASSYIAPTDTQYF. The CDR3 bases are TGTGCCAGCAGTTACATAGCGCCCACAGATACGCAGTATTTT.

The chain uses TRBV9 and TRBJ2-5; D is possibly TRBD2 (5 bases). CDR3 length equals 14 residues. Germline V gives CDR1 SGDLS, CDR2 YYNGEE. With 3 bases removed from V and 5 bases from J, the gap between germline ends came to 14 bases. CDR3 protein: CASSAAARAETQYF. The CDR3 coding sequence is TGTGCCAGCAGCGCAGCCGCGAGGGCCGAGACCCAGTACTTC.

This rearrangement joins TRBV3-1 to TRBJ2-3; 9 nucleotides line up with TRBD2. With V trimmed by 4 bases and J by 4 bases, 12 bases remained unmatched. The CDR3 runs 17 residues. Germline lookup yields CDR1 LGHDT and CDR2 YNNKEL (reference sequence). CDR3 region: CASSRSLSGSGSDTQYF. The DNA of the CDR3 is TGTGCCAGCAGCCGGAGCCTTAGCGGGAGTGGATCAGATACGCAGTATTTT.

V gene TRBV25-1 combines with J gene TRBJ2-1; 11 bases are a match to TRBD1. Germline CDR1 and CDR2: MGHDK and SYGVNS. V dropped 4 bases and J dropped 8; count of bases not matched to a gene: 4. The CDR3 covers 14 residues. The CDR3 DNA reads TGTGCCAGCAGTGTTCGGACAGGGGGCCATGAGCAGTTCTTC. Protein sequence: CASSVRTGGHEQFF.